These 9 T cell receptor beta chains were all obtained from the same sample, sequenced in a study of identical twins. TCRdb passed the 5' RACE reads through MiXCR, listing each CDR3 protein once. The data hold under 900,000 distinct CDR3 sequences, with roughly an eighth observed a single time. These data also featured in a second study, about yellow fever vaccine responses in identical twins.

Sequenced sample: PBMCs. All receptors come from a woman younger than 35 in good health.

In nucleotides, the CDR3 is TGTGCCAGCAGCTGGGGACTAAACTACGAGCAGTACTTC. Its translation: CASSWGLNYEQYF. The chain couples TRBV7-8 to TRBJ2-7, with 7 bases aligning to TRBD2. Germline CDR1 reads SGHVS; CDR2 reads FQNEAQ. J was trimmed by 3 bases and V by 4 bases; bases with no gene match: 3. The CDR3 spans 13 residues.

The gene calls are TRBV11-3 and TRBJ2-3; D gene ambiguous. The V and J ends lost 10 bases and 2 bases respectively, with 19 bases between them. The length of the CDR3 is 15 residues. Germline values: CDR1 SGHNT, CDR2 YENEEA. The CDR3 nucleotides are TGTGCCATCTCCCTTACTGGAGACTCCACAGATACGCAGTATTTT. Its protein is CAISLTGDSTDTQYF. Complete variable domain (other parts from reference TRBV11-3 and TRBJ2-3): EAGVVQSPRYKIIEKKQPVAFWCNPISGHNTLYWYLQNLGQGPELLIRYENEEAVDDSQLPKDRFSAERLKGVDSTLKIQPAELGDSAVYLCAISLTGDSTDTQYFGPGTRLTVL.

This chain connects TRBV9 to TRBJ2-2, with D unresolved. CDR1 is SGDLS and CDR2 is YYNGEE in the germline V gene. The CDR3 length is 17 residues. V was trimmed by 0 bases and J by 8 bases, leaving 20 bases between them. CDR3 protein: CASSVAVASSNGGELFF. The CDR3 DNA is TGTGCCAGCAGCGTAGCTGTGGCATCGTCTAATGGTGGGGAGCTGTTTTTT.

The V and J genes are TRBV6-1 and TRBJ2-5; tentatively, D is TRBD1 (7 bases). CDR1 and CDR2 (germline): MNHNS, SASEGT. Trimming stripped 6 bases from V and 0 bases from J, with 23 bases between. This CDR3 has 18 amino acids. The CDR3 DNA follows: TGTGCCAGCAGCAACTATCGACAGGGACTTCTTTACCAAGAGACCCAGTACTTC. Its translation: CASSNYRQGLLYQETQYF.

This clonotype was picked up a small number of times. CDR3 nucleotide sequence: TGTGCCAGCAGCCTATTCCCCCAGCCCTCTAGCACAGATACGCAGTATTTT. The encoded protein is CASSLFPQPSSTDTQYF. The rearrangement joins TRBV28 to TRBJ2-3; D remains ambiguous. The CDR3 is made up of 17 amino acids. The ends were cut back, 6 bases at V and 0 bases at J, with 19 bases in the middle. Germline CDR1 and CDR2: MDHEN and SYDVKM.

This clonotype was observed many times. The chain carries TRBV6-5 and TRBJ1-5; a weak D match, TRBD1 (5 bases). V was trimmed by 3 bases and J by 7 bases, leaving 13 bases between them. The CDR3 length is 14 residues. Germline assignment: CDR1 MNHEY and CDR2 SVGAGI. The CDR3, as DNA: TGTGCCAGCAGTTATGGTCAGGGCGGCCAGCCCCAGCATTTT. Protein product: CASSYGQGGQPQHF.

The gene calls are TRBV20-1 and TRBJ2-5; maybe TRBD1 (5 bases). CDR1 and CDR2 from the germline V gene are DFQATT and SNEGSKA (reference sequence). Trimming stripped 6 bases from V and 2 bases from J, with 16 bases between. CDR3 length: 14 amino acids. CDR3 sequence (DNA): TGCAGTGCCCGAGCCCCAGGGAAACAAGAGACCCAGTACTTC. Amino acids: CSARAPGKQETQYF.

This clonotype came up a few times. The rearrangement joins TRBV5-1 to TRBJ2-3; 10 bases line up with TRBD1. The CDR3 sequence is 16 residues long. After removal of 4 bases from V and 1 base from J, the junction contained 6 bases not matched to a gene. Germline V gene lookup returns CDR1 SGHRS and CDR2 YFSETQ. CDR3 sequence: CASSLTGQGRTDTQYF. The CDR3 region has the DNA TGCGCCAGCAGCCTCACGGGACAGGGGCGCACAGATACGCAGTATTTT.

This clonotype was detected many times. DNA for the CDR3: TGTGCCAGCAGCGGACAGGGCGAGTCCTACAATGAGCAGTTCTTC. Translated, it gives CASSGQGESYNEQFF. J is TRBJ2-1 and V is TRBV25-1, with 8 bases that match TRBD1. Germline V lookup: CDR1 MGHDK, CDR2 SYGVNS. This CDR3 comprises 15 residues. V lost 6 bases and J lost 1; bases outside the gene matches: 5.